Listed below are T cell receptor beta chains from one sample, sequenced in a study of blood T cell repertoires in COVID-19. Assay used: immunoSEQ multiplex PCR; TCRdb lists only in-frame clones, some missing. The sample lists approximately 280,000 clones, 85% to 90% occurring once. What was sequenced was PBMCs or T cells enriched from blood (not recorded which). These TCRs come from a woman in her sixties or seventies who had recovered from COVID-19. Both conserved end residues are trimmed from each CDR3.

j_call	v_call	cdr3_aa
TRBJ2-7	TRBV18	ASSPGTSSYEQY
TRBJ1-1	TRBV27	ASSRGKNTEAF
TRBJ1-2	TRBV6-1	ASSEYDGYT
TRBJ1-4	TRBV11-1	ASSFGFGEKLF
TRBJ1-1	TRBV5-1	ASSLEGQYTEAF
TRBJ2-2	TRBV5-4	ASSLGLAGKTGELF
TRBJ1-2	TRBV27	ASSSPGLGYGYT
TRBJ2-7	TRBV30	AWRLGANPYEQY
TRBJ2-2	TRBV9	ASSVRDSRTGELF
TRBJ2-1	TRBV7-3	ASSFISGEQF
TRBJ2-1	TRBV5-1	ASSLGTSGVNEQF
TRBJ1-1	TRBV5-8	ASSLDSPNTEAF
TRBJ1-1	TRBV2	ASSEYEGNTEAF
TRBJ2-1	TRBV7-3	ASSLGAGGSYNEQF
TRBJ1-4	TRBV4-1	ASSQVSRGLEKLF
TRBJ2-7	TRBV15	ATSSRDYEQY
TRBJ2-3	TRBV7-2	ASSLGAAGGFMDTQY
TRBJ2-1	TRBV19	ASSMGTSPNEQF
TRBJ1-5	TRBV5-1	ASSFGSPNQPQH
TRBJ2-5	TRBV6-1	ASSEGAAGQETQY
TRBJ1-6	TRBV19	ASSFGAGSPLH
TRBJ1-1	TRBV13	ASSPHGGNTEAF
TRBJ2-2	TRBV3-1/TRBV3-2	ASSPSQGVNTGELF
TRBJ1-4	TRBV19	ASSSKPGQPEKLF
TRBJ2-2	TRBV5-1	ASSLATVTGELF
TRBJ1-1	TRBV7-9	ASSLAGNEAF
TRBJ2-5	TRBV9	ASSVESGRLGETQY
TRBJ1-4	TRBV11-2	ASSSGDRLNEKLF
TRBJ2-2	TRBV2	ASNRQGDTGELF
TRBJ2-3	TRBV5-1	ASSSLDRGGLDTQY
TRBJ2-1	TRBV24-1	ATQDTYNEQF
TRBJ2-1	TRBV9	ASSGTSGYNEQF
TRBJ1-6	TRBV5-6	ASSFTTGNSPLH
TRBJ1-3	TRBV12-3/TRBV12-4	ASSRLSGNTIY
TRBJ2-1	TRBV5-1	ASSSDPPGQGFYNEQF
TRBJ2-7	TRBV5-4	ASSLEGTIGYEQY
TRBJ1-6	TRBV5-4	ASSLDNSPLH
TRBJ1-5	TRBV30	AWSVSRGQNQPQH
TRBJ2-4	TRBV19	ASSILGQAKNIQY
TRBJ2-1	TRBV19	ASSIRRQGSDEQF
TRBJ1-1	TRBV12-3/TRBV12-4	ASSFREGTEAF
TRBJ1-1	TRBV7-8	ASSLDPGNTEAF
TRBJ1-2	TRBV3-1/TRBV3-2	ASSQVGRGDYGYT
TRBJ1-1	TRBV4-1	ASSQTGTGVNTEAF
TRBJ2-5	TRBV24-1	ATSDPTPSETQY
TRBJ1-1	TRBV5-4	ASSLRNTEAF
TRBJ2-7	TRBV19	ASSIKSHSPYEQY
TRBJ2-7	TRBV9	ASSVAPAGAYEQY